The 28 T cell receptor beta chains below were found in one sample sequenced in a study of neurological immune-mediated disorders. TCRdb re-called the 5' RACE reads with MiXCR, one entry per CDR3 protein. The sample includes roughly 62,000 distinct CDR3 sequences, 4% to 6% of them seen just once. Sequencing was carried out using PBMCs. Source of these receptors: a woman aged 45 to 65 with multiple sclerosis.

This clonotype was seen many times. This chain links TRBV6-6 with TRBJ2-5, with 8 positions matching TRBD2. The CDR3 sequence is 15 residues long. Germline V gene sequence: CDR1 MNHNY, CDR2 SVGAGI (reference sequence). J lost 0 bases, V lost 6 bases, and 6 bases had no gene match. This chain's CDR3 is CASRSGGPNQETQYF. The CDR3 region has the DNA TGTGCCAGCAGGAGCGGGGGCCCCAACCAAGAGACCCAGTACTTC.

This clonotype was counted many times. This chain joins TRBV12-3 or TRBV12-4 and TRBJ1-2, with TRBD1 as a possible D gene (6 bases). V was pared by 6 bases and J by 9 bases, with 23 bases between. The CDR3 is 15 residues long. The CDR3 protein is CASSLKGTPKSSYTF. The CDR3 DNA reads TGTGCCAGCAGCTTAAAAGGGACACCAAAGAGTAGCTACACCTTC.

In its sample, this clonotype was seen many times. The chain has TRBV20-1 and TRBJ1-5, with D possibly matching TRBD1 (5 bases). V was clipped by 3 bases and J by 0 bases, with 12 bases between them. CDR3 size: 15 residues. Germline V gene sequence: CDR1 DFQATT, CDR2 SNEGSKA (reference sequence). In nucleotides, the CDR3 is TGCAGTGCTAGGTGGGGGTCCTATAGCAATCAGCCCCAGCATTTT. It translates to CSARWGSYSNQPQHF.

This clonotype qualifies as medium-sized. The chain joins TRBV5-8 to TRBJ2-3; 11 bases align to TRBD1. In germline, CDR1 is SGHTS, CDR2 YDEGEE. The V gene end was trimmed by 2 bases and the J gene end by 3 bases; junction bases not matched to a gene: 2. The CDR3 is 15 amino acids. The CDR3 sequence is CASSFWDRGTDTQYF. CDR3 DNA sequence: TGTGCCAGCAGCTTCTGGGACAGGGGGACAGATACGCAGTATTTT.

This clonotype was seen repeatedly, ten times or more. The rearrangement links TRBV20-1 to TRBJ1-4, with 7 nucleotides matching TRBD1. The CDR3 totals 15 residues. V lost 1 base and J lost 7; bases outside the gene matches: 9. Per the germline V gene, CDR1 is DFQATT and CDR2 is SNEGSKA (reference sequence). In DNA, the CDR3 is TGCAGTGCTAGAGGCCAGGGGGGTTTTGGTGAAAAACTGTTTTTT. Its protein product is CSARGQGGFGEKLFF.

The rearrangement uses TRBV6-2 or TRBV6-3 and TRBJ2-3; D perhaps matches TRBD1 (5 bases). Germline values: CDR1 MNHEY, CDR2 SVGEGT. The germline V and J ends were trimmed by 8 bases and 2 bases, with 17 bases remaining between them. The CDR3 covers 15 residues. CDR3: CASEDSRVSTDTQYF. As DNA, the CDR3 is TGTGCCAGCGAAGATTCCAGGGTTTCCACAGATACGCAGTATTTT.

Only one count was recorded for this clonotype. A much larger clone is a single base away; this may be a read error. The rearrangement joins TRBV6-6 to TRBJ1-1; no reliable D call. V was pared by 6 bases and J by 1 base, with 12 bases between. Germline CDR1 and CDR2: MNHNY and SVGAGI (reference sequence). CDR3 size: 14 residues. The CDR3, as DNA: TGTGCCAGCAGGGGTGTGGCTTCGAACACTGAAGCTTTCTTT. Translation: CASRGVASNTEAFF.

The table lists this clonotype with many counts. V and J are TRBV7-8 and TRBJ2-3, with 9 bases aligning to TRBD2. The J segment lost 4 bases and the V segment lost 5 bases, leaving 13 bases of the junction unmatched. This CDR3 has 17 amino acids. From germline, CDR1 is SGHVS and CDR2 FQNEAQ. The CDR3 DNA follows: TGTGCCAGCAGCCAGATAAGACTAGCGGATGGACCAGATACGCAGTATTTT. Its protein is CASSQIRLADGPDTQYF.

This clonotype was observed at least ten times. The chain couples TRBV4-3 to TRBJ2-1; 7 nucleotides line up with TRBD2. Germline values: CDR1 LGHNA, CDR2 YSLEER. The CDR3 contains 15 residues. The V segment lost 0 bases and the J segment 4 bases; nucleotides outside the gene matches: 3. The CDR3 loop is CASSQDLAAYNEQFF. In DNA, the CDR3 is TGCGCCAGCAGCCAAGATCTAGCGGCGTACAATGAGCAGTTCTTC.

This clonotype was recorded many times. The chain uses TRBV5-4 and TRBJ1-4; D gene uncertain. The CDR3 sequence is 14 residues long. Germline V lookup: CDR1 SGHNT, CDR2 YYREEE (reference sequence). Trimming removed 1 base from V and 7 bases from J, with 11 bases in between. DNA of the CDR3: TGTGCCAGCAGCTTGTATAGTGTTGGTGAAAAACTGTTTTTT. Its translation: CASSLYSVGEKLFF.

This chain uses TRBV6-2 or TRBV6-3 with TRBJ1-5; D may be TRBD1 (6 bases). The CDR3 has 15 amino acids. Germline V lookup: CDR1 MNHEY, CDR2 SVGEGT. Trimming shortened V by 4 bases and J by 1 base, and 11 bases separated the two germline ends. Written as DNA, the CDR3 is TGTGCCAGCAGTTCCGGGACAATCAGCAATCAGCCCCAGCATTTT. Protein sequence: CASSSGTISNQPQHF.

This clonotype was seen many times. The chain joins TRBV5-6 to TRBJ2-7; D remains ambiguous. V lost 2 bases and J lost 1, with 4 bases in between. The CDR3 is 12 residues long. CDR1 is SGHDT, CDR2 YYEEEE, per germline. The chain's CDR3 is CASSFQSYEQYV. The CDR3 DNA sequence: TGTGCCAGCAGCTTTCAGTCCTACGAGCAGTACGTC.

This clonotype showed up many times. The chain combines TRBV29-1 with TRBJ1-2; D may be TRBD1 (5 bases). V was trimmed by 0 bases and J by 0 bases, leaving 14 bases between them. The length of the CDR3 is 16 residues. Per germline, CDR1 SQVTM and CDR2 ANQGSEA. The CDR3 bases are TGCAGCGTTGAAGATCGGCGCAGGGTAGCTAACTATGGCTACACCTTC. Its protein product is CSVEDRRRVANYGYTF.

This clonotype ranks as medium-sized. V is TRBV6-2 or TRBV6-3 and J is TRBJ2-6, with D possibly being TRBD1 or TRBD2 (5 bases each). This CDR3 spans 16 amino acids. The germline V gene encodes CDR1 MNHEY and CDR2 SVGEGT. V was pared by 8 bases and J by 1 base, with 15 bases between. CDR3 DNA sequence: TGTGCCAGCGGCCGGGACGGAGGTTCTGGGGCCAACGTCCTGACTTTC. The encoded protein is CASGRDGGSGANVLTF.

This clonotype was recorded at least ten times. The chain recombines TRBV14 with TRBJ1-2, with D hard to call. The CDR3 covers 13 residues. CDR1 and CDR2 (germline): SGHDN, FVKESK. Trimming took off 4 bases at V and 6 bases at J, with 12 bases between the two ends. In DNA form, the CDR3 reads TGTGCCAGCAGCCGGACGGGTTTGAATGGCTACACCTTC. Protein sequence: CASSRTGLNGYTF. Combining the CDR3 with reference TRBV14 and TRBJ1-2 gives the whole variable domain EAGVTQFPSHSVIEKGQTVTLRCDPISGHDNLYWYRRVMGKEIKFLLHFVKESKQDESGMPNNRFLAERTGGTYSTLKVQPAELEDSGVYFCASSRTGLNGYTFGSGTRLTVV.

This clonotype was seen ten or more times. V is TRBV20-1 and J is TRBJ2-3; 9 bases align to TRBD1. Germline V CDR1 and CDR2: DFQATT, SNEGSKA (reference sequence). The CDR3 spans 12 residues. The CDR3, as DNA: TGCAGACAGGGGGCAATCACAGATACGCAGTATTTT. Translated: CRQGAITDTQYF.

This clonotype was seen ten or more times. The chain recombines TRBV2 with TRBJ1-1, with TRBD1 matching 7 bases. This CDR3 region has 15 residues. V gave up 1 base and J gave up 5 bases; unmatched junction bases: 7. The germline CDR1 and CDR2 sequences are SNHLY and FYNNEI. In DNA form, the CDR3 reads TGTGCCAGCAGTGAAGAGACAGGGCGTGGGACTGAAGCTTTCTTT. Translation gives CASSEETGRGTEAFF.

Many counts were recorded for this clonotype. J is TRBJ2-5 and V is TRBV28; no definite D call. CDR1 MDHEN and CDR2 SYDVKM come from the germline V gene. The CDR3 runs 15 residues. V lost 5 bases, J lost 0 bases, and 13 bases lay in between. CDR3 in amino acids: CASSPPQSYQETQYF. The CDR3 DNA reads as TGTGCCAGCAGTCCCCCGCAGTCGTACCAAGAGACCCAGTACTTC.

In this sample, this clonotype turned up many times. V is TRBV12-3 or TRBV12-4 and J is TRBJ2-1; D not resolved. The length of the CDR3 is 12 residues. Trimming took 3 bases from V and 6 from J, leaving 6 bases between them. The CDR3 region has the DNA TGTGCCAGCAGTTTCACCGTCAATGAGCAGTTCTTC. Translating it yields CASSFTVNEQFF.

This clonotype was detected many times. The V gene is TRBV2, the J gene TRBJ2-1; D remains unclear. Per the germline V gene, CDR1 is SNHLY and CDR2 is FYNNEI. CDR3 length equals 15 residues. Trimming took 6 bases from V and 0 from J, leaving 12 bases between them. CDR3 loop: CASRPQYLSYNEQFF. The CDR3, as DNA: TGTGCCAGCAGACCTCAGTACCTCTCCTACAATGAGCAGTTCTTC.

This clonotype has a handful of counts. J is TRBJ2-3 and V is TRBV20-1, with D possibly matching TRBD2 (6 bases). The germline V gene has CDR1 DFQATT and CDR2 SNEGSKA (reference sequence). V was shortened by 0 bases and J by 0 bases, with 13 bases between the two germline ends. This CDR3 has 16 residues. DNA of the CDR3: TGCAGTGCTAGAGATCCCACTAGCCCTAGCACAGATACGCAGTATTTT. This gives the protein CSARDPTSPSTDTQYF.

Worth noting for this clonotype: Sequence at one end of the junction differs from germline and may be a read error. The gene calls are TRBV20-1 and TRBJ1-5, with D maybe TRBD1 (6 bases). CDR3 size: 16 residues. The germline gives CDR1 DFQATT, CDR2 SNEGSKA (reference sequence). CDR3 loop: CSALGRVGTKNQPQNF. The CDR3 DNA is TGCAGTGCTCTTGGGCGGGTAGGGACAAAAAATCAGCCCCAGAATTTT.

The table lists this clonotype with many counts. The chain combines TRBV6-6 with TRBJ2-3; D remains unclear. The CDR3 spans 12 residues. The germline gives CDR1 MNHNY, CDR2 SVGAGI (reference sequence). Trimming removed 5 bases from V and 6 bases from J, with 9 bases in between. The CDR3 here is CASSRIVDTQYF. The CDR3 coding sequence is TGTGCCAGCAGTCGGATTGTGGATACGCAGTATTTT.

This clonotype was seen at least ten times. The chain's CDR3 is CASSLRHSQVTDTQYF. The CDR3 nucleotides read TGTGCCAGCAGCTTACGCCACTCGCAAGTCACAGATACGCAGTATTTT. This chain uses TRBV7-2 with TRBJ2-3; D not resolved. The V and J ends lost 2 bases and 2 bases respectively, with 14 bases between them. Per germline, CDR1 SGHTA and CDR2 FQGNSA. CDR3 size: 16 residues.

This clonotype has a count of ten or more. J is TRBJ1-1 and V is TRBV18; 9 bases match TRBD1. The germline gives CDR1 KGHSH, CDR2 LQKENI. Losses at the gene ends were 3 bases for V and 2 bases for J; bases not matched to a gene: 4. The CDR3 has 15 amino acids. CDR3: CASSPKQGANTEAFF. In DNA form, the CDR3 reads TGTGCCAGCTCACCCAAACAGGGGGCCAACACTGAAGCTTTCTTT.

DNA for the CDR3: TGTGCCAGCAGCGCCCAGACCCGGGACAGGGGTAGAAACACCATATATTTT. As protein: CASSAQTRDRGRNTIYF. The chain employs TRBV13 and TRBJ1-3; 10 nucleotides line up with TRBD1. The CDR3 covers 17 residues. With 5 bases clipped from V and 5 bases from J, the junction kept 12 bases outside the gene matches. CDR1 and CDR2 from the germline V gene are PRHDT and FYEKMQ (reference sequence).

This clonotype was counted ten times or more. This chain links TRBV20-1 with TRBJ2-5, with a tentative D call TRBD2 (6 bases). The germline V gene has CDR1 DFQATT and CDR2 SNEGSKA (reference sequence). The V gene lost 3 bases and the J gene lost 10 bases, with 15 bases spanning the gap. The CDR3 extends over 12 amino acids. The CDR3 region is CSARRGGEDQYF. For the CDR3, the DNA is TGCAGTGCTAGGCGGGGCGGGGAGGACCAGTACTTC.

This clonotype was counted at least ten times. The CDR3 coding sequence is TGTGCCAGCAGGACCGGAAGAGACGGGAGTACCTACGAGCAGTACTTC. Translating gives CASRTGRDGSTYEQYF. The V call is TRBV12-3 or TRBV12-4, the J call TRBJ2-7; weak D call: TRBD2 (6 bases). V was cut by 6 bases and J by 2 bases, with 20 bases left in between. This CDR3 spans 16 amino acids.